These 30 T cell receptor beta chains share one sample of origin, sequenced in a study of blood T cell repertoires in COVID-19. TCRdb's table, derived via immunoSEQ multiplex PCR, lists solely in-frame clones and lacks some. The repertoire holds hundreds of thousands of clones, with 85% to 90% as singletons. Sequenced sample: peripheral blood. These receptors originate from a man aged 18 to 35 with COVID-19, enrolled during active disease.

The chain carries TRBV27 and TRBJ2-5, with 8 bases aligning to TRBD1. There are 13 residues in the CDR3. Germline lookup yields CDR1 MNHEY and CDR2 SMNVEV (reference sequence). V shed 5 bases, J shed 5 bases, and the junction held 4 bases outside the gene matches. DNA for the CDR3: TGTGCCAGCAGTCCAGGGGGCTATGAGACCCAGTACTTC. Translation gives CASSPGGYETQYF.

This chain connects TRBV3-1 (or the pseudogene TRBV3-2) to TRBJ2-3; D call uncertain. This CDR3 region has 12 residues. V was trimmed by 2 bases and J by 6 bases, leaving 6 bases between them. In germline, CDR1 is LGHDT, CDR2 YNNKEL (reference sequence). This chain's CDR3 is CASSQQRDTQYF. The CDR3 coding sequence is TGTGCCAGCAGCCAACAGAGGGATACGCAGTATTTT.

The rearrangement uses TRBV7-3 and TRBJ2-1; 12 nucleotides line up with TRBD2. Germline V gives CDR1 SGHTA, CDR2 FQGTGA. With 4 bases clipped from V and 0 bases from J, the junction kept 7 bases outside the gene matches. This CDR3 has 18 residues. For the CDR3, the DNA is TGTGCCAGCAGCTCGGATCCTAGCGGGAGGGCCTCCTACAATGAGCAGTTCTTC. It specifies CASSSDPSGRASYNEQFF.

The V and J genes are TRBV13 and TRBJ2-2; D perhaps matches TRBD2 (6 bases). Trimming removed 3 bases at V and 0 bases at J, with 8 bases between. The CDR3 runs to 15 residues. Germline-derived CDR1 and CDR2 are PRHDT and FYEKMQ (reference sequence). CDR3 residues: CASSLWEANTGELFF. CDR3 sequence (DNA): TGTGCCAGCAGCTTGTGGGAGGCGAACACCGGGGAGCTGTTTTTT.

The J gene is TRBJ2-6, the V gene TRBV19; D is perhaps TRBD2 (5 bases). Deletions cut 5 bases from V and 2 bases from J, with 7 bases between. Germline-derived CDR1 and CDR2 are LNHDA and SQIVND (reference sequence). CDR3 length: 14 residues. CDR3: CASSLRAGANVLTF. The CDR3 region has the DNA TGTGCCAGTAGTCTGAGGGCTGGGGCCAACGTCCTGACTTTC.

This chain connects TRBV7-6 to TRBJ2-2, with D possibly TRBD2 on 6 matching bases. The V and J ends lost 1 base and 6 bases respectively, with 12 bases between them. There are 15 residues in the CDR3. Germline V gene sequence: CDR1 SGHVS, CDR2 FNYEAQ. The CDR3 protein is CASSLVGEVAGELFF. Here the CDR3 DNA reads TGTGCCAGCAGCTTAGTCGGGGAGGTGGCCGGGGAGCTGTTTTTT.

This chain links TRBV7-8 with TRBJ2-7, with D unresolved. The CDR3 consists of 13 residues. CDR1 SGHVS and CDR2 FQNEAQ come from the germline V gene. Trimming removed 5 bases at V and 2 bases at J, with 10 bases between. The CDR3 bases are TGTGCCAGCAGCCCGAGGTTCACCTACGAGCAGTACTTC. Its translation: CASSPRFTYEQYF.

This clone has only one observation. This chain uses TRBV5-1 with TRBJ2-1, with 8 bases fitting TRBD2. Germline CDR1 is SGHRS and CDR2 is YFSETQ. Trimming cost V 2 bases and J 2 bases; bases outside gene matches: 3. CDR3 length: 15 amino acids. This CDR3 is CASSFSGDTYNEQFF. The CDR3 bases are TGCGCCAGCAGCTTTAGCGGGGACACCTACAATGAGCAGTTCTTC.

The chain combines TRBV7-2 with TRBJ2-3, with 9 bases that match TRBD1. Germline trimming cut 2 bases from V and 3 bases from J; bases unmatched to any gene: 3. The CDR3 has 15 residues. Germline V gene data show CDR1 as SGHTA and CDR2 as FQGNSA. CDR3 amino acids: CASSLRDRVTDTQYF. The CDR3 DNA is TGTGCCAGCAGCTTACGGGACAGGGTAACAGATACGCAGTATTTT.

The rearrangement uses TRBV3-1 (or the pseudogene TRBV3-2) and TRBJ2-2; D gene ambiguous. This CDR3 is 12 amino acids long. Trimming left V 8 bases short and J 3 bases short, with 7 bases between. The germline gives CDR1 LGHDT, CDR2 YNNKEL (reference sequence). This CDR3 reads CASGIHTGELFF. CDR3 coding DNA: TGTGCCAGCGGCATCCACACCGGGGAGCTGTTTTTT.

The CDR3 region is CASSLDGTANTGELFF. The CDR3 DNA reads TGTGCCAGCAGCTTAGACGGGACAGCGAACACCGGGGAGCTGTTTTTT. The rearrangement joins TRBV7-8 to TRBJ2-2; 7 bases agree with TRBD1. Germline V gene data show CDR1 as SGHVS and CDR2 as FQNEAQ. The CDR3 totals 16 residues. The V segment lost 1 base and the J segment 0 bases; nucleotides outside the gene matches: 2.

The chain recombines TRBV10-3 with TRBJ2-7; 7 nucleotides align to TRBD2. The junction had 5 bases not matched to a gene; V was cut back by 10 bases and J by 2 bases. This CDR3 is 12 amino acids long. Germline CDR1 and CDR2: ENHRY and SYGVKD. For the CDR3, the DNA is TGTGCCACTGGGCGGGAGCCCTACGAGCAGTACTTC. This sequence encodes CATGREPYEQYF.

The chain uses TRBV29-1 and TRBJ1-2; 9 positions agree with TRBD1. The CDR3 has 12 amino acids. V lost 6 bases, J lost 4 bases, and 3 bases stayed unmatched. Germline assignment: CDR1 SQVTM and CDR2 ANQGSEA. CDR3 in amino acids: CSVGDRVYGYTF. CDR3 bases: TGCAGCGTGGGGGACAGGGTCTATGGCTACACCTTC.

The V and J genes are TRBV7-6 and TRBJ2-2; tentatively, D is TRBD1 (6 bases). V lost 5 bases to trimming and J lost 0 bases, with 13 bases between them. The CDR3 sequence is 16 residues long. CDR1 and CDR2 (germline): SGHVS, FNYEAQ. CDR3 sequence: CASSLQQGTNTGELFF. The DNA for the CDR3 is TGTGCCAGCAGCCTCCAGCAGGGGACGAACACCGGGGAGCTGTTTTTT.

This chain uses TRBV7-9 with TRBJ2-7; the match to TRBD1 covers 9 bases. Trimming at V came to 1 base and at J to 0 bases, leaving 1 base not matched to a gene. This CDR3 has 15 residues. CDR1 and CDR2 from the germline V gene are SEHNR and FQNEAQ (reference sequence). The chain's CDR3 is CASSLEGQGSYEQYF. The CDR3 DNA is TGTGCCAGCAGCTTAGAGGGACAGGGCTCCTACGAGCAGTACTTC.

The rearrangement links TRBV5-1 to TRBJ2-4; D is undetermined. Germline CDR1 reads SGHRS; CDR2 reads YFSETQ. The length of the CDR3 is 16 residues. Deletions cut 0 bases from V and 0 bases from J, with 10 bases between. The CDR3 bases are TGCGCCAGCAGCTTGGGCGGCCTTCTAGCCAAAAACATTCAGTACTTC. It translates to CASSLGGLLAKNIQYF.

The CDR3: CASRAGHANEKLFF. DNA for the CDR3: TGCGCCAGCAGAGCGGGACATGCTAATGAAAAACTGTTTTTT. The V and J genes are TRBV5-1 and TRBJ1-4, with D possibly TRBD1 on 6 matching bases. CDR1 and CDR2 from the germline V gene are SGHRS and YFSETQ. Between the trimmed V and J ends, which lost 5 bases and 3 bases, there was a span of 11 bases. The CDR3 totals 14 residues.

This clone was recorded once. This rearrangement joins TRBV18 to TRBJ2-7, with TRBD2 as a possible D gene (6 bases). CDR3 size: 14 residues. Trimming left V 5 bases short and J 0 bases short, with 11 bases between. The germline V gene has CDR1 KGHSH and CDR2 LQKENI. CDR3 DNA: TGTGCCAGCTCAGAACACGGGGGCTCCTACGAGCAGTACTTC. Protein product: CASSEHGGSYEQYF.

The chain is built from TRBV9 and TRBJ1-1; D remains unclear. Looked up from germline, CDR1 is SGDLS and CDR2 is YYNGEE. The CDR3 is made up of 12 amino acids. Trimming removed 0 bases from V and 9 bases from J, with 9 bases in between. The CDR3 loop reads CASSVGNSQAFF. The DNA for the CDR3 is TGTGCCAGCAGCGTAGGTAACAGTCAAGCTTTCTTT. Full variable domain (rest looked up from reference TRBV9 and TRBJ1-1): DSGVTQTPKHLITATGQRVTLRCSPRSGDLSVYWYQQSLDQGLQFLIQYYNGEERAKGNILERFSAQQFPDLHSELNLSSLELGDSALYFCASSVGNSQAFFGQGTRLTVV.

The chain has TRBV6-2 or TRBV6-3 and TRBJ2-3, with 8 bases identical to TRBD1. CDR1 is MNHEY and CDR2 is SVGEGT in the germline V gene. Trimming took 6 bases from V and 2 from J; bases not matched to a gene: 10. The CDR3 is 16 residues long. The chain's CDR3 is CASSSYRGRYTDTQYF. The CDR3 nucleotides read TGTGCCAGCAGCTCCTACAGGGGGAGATACACAGATACGCAGTATTTT.

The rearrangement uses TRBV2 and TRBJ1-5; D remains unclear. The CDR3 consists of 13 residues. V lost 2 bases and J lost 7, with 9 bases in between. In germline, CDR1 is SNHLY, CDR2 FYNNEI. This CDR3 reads CASSERREQPQHF. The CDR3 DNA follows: TGTGCCAGCAGTGAACGGAGGGAACAGCCCCAGCATTTT. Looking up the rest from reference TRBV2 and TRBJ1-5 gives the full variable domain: EPEVTQTPSHQVTQMGQEVILRCVPISNHLYFYWYRQILGQKVEFLVSFYNNEISEKSEIFDDQFSVERPDGSNFTLKIRSTKLEDSAMYFCASSERREQPQHFGDGTRLSIL.

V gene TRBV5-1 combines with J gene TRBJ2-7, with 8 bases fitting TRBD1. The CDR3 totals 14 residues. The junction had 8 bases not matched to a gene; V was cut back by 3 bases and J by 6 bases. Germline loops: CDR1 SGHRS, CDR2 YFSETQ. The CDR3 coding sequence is TGCGCCAGCAGCTACCGGACAGGGCAGGGCGAGCAGTACTTC. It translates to CASSYRTGQGEQYF.

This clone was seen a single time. DNA for the CDR3: TGTGCCAGCAGCGTAGGAGCGGGGGCCCTCAATGAGCAGTTCTTC. As protein: CASSVGAGALNEQFF. The chain combines TRBV9 with TRBJ2-1, with 8 bases identical to TRBD2. The V gene's germline CDR1 is SGDLS and CDR2 YYNGEE. The CDR3 totals 15 residues. J was trimmed by 6 bases and V by 0 bases; bases with no gene match: 5.

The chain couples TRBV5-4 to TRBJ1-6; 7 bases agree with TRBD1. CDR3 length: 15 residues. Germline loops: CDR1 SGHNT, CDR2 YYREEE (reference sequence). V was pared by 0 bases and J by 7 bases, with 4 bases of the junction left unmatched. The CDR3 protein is CASSLAGQINSPLHF. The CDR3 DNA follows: TGTGCCAGCAGCTTGGCGGGACAGATAAATTCACCCCTCCACTTT.

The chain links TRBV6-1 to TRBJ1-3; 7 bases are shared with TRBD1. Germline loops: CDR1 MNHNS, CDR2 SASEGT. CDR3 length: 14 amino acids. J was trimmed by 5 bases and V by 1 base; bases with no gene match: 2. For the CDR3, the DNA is TGTGCCAGCAGTGAAGAAAGGGGGCGAAACACCATATATTTT. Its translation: CASSEERGRNTIYF.

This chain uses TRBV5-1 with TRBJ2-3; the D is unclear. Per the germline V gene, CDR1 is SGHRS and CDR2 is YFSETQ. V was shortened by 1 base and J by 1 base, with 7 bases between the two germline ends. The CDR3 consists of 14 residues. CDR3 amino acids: CASSLFSGTDTQYF. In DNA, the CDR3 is TGCGCCAGCAGCTTGTTCTCTGGCACAGATACGCAGTATTTT.

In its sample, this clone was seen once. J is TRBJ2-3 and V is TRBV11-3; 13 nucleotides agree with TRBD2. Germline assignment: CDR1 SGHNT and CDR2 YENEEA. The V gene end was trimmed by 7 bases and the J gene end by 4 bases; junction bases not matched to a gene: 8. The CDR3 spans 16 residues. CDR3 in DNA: TGTGCCAGCACCCTCGGACTAGCGGGAGCCCCAGATACGCAGTATTTT. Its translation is CASTLGLAGAPDTQYF.

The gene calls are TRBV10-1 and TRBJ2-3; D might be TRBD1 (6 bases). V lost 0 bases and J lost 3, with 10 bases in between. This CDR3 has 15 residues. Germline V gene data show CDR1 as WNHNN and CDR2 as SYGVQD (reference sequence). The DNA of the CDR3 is TGCGCCAGCAGTGAGTCGCAGGGGCGGACAGATACGCAGTATTTT. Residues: CASSESQGRTDTQYF.

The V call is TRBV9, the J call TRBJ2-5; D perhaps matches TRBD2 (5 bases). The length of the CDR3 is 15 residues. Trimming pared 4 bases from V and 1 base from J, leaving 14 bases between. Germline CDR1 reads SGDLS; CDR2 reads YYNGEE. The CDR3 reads CASSRGPGTQETQYF. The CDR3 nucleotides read TGTGCCAGCAGCCGAGGGCCAGGAACCCAAGAGACCCAGTACTTC.

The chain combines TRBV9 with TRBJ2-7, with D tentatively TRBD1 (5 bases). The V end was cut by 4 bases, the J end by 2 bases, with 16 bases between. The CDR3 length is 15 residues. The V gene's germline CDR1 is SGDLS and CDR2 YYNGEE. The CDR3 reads CASSRGVLGTYEQYF. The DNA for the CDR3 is TGTGCCAGCAGCAGGGGTGTTTTAGGGACCTACGAGCAGTACTTC.